This TCR beta chain came from a study of cytomegalovirus exposure and HLA in healthy donors. Broader study findings: According to an earlier analysis, most TCR beta V segments yielded productive rearrangements about 87% or about 30% of the time.

A note on this clone: Antigen unknown.

CDR1 and CDR2 (germline): MNHNS, SASEGT. J gave up 3 bases and V 1 base, and 3 bases lay outside the gene matches. The CDR3 totals 14 residues. The PCR ran on 60 Vbeta and 13 Jbeta primers. Sequencing used immunoSEQ multiplex PCR; TCRdb keeps in-frame clones, though not all of them. This repertoire shows 80,000 to 95,000 clones, around 79% found once; its top ten account for roughly 14%. Sequenced sample: PBMCs. The chain couples TRBV6-1 to TRBJ2-7; 7 bases match TRBD1. The receptor comes from a middle-aged woman in good health and CMV-seropositive. CDR3 loop: CASSEVQGIYEQYF. The CDR3 bases are TGTGCCAGCAGTGAAGTACAGGGGATCTACGAGCAGTACTTC.